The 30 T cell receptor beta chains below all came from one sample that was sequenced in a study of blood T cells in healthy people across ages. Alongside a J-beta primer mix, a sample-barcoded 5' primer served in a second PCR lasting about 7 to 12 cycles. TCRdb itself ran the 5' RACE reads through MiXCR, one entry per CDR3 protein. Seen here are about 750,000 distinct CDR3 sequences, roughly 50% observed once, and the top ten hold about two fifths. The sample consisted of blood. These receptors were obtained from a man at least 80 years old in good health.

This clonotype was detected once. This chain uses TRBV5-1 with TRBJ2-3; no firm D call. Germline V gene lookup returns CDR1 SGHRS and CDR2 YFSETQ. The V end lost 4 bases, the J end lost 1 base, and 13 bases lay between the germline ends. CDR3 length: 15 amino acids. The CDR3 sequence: CASSPFPGGTDTQYF. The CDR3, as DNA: TGCGCCAGCAGCCCATTTCCAGGCGGCACAGATACGCAGTATTTT. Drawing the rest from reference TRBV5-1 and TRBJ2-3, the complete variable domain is KAGVTQTPRYLIKTRGQQVTLSCSPISGHRSVSWYQQTPGQGLQFLFEYFSETQRNKGNFPGRFSGRQFSNSRSEMNVSTLELGDSALYLCASSPFPGGTDTQYFGPGTRLTVL.

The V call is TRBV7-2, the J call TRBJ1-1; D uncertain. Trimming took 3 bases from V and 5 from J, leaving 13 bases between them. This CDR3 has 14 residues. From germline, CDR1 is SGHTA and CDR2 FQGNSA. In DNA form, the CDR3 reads TGTGCCAGCAGCTTCCCCCTACCGAGGACTGAAGCTTTCTTT. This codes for CASSFPLPRTEAFF.

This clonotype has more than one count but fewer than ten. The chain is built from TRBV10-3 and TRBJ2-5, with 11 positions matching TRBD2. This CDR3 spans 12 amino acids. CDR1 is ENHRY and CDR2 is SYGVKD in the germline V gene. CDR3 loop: CASGRAEETQYF. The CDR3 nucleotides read TGTGCTAGCGGGAGGGCCGAAGAGACCCAGTACTTC.

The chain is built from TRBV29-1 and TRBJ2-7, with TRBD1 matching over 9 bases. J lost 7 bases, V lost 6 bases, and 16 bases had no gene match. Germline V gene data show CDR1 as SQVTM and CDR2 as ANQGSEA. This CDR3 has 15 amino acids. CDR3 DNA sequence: TGCAGCGTCCGGGCTCCGGGACAGGGCCCTACGGAGCAGTACTTC. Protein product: CSVRAPGQGPTEQYF.

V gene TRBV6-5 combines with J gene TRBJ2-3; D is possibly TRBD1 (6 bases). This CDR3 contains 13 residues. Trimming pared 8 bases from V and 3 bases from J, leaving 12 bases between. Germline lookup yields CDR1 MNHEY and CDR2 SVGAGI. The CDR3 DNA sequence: TGTGCCAGCGAGCAGCAGGGGACAGATACGCAGTATTTT. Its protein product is CASEQQGTDTQYF.

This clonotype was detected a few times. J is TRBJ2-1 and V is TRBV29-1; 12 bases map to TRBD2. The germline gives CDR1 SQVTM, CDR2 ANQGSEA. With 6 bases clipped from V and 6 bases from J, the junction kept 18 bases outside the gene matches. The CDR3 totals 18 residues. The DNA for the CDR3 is TGCAGCGTAGTGACACGGCTAGCGGGAGGGCATTATGGCAATGAGCAGTTCTTC. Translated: CSVVTRLAGGHYGNEQFF.

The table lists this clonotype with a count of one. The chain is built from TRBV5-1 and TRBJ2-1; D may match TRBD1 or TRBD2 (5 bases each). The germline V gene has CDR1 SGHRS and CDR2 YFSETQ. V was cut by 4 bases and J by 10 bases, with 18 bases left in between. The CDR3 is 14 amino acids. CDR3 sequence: CASSRGVLGDEQFF. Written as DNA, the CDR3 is TGCGCCAGCAGCCGAGGGGTCCTCGGCGACGAGCAGTTCTTC.

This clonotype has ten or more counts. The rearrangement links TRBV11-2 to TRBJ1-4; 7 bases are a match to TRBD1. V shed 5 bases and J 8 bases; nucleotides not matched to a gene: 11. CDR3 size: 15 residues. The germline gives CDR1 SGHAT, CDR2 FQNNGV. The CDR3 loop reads CASSPNTGTEEKLFF. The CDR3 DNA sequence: TGTGCCAGCAGCCCTAATACAGGGACAGAGGAAAAACTGTTTTTT.

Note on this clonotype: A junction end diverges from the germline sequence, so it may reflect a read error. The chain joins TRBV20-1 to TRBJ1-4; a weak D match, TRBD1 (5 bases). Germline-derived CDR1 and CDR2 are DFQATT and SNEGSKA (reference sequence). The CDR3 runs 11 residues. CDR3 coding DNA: TGCAGTGCGAGAGATGCGAGGGGTTGGTTTTTT. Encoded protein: CSARDARGWFF.

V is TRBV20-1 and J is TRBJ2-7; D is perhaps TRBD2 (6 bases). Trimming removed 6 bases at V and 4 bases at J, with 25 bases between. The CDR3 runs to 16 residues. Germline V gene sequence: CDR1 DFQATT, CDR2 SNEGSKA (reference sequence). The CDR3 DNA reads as TGCAGTGCAACCTTAGCGGTTCAACTCCCCCCGTACGAGCAGTACTTC. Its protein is CSATLAVQLPPYEQYF.

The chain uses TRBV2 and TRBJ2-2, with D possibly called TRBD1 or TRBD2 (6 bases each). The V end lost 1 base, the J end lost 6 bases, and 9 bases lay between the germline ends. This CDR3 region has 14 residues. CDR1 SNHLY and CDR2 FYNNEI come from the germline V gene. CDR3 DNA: TGTGCCAGCAGTGAAGAGGGGGGTGCCGGGGAGCTGTTTTTT. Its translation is CASSEEGGAGELFF.

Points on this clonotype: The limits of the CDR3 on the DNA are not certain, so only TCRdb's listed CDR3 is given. The CDR3 reads CISVSEAAPGQSYEQYF. The genes are TRBV7-5 and TRBJ2-7; TRBD1 was called by the table and not checked on the DNA. TRBV7-5 is a pseudogene locus. The CDR3 has 17 residues if both end residues are counted.

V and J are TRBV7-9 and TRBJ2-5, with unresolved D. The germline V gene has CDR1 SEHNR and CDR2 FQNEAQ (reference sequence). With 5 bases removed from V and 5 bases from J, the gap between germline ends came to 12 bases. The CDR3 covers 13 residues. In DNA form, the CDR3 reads TGTGCCAGCAGCCGGTCCCAAACGGAGACCCAGTACTTC. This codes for CASSRSQTETQYF.

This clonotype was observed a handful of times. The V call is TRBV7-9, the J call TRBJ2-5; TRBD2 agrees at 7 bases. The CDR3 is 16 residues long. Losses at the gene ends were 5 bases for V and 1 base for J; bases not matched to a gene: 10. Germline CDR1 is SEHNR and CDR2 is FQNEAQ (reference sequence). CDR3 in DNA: TGTGCCAGCAGCCCCCAGACGGGACTACCCCAAGAGACCCAGTACTTC. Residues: CASSPQTGLPQETQYF.

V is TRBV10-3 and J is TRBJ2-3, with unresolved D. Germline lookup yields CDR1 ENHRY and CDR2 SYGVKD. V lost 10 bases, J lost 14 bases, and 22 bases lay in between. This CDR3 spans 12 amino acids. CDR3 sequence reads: CASGVCGRDAYF. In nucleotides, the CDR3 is TGTGCCAGTGGTGTATGTGGCAGAGACGCGTATTTT.

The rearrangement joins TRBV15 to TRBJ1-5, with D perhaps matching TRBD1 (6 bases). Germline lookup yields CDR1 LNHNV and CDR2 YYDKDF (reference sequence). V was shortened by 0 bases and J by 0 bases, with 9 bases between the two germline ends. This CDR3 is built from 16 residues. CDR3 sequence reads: CATSREGGASNQPQHF. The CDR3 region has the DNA TGTGCCACCAGCAGAGAGGGGGGGGCTAGCAATCAGCCCCAGCATTTT.

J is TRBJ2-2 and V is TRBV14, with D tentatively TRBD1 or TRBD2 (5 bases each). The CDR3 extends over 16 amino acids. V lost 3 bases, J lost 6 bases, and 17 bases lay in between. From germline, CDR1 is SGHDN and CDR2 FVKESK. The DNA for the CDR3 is TGTGCCAGCAGCCAGAAACCCCCCCGGGACGCCGGGGAGCTGTTTTTT. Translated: CASSQKPPRDAGELFF.

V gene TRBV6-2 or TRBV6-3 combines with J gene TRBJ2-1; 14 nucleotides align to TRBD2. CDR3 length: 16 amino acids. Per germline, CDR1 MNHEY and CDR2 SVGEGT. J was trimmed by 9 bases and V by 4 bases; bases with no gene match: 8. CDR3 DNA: TGTGCCAGCAGTTGGGGACTAGCGGGAGCCGGGGGTGAGCAGTTCTTC. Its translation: CASSWGLAGAGGEQFF.

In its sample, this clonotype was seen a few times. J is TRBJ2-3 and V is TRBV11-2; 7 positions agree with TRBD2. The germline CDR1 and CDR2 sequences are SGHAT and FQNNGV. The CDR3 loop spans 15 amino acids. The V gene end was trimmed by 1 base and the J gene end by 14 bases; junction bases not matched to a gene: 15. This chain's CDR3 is CASSLGLAAHRYAYF. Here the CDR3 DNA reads TGTGCCAGCAGCTTAGGCCTAGCGGCCCACAGATACGCGTATTTT.

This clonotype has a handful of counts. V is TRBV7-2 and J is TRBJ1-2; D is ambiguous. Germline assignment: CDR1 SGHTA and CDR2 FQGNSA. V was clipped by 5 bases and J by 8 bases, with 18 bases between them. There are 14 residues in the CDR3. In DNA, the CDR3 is TGTGCCAGCAGCCCGGACCCTCACCTAGGAGGCTACACCTTC. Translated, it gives CASSPDPHLGGYTF. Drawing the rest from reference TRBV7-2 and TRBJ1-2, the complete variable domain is GAGVSQSPSNKVTEKGKDVELRCDPISGHTALYWYRQSLGQGLEFLIYFQGNSAPDKSGLPSDRFSAERTGGSVSTLTIQRTQQEDSAVYLCASSPDPHLGGYTFGSGTRLTVV.

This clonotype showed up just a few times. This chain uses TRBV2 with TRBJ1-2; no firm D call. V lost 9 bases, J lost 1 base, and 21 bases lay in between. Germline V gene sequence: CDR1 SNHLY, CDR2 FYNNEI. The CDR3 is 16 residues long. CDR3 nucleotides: TGTGCCAGACCAGGTGTTCGGCCACCCATTAACTATGGCTACACCTTC. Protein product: CARPGVRPPINYGYTF.

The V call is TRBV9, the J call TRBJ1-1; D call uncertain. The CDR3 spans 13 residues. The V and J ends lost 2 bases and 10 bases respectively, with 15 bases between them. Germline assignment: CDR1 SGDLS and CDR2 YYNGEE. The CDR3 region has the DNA TGTGCCAGCAGCGTCGGGCCTACGGGCGGAGCTTTCTTT. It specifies CASSVGPTGGAFF.

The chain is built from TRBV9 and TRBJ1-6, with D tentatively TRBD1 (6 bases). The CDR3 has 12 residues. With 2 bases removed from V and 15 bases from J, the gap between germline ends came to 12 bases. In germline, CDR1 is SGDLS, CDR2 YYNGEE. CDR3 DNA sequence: TGTGCCAGCAGCGTCCCGGGACAAATCCTCCACTTT. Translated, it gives CASSVPGQILHF.

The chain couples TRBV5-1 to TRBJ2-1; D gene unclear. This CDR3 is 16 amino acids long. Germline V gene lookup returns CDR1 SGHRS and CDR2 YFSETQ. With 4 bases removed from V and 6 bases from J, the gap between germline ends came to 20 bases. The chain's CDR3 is CASSAPFLLDPNEQFF. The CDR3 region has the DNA TGCGCCAGCAGCGCACCTTTTTTGCTAGATCCCAATGAGCAGTTCTTC.

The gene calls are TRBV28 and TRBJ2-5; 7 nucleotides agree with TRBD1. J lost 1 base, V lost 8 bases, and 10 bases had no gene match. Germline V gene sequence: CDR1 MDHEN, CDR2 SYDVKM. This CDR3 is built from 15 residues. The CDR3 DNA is TGTGCCAGCGGCCTGACAGGGTCCTTCCAAGAGACCCAGTACTTC. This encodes CASGLTGSFQETQYF. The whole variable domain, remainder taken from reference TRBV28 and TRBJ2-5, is DVKVTQSSRYLVKRTGEKVFLECVQDMDHENMFWYRQDPGLGLRLIYFSYDVKMKEKGDIPEGYSVSREKKERFSLILESASTNQTSMYLCASGLTGSFQETQYFGPGTRLLVL.

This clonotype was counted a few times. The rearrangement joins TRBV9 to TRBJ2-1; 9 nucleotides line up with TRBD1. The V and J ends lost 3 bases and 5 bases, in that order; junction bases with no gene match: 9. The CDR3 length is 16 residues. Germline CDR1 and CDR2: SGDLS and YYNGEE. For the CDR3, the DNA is TGTGCCAGCAGCGGGACAGGGGCGAAAGCCCACAATGAGCAGTTCTTC. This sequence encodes CASSGTGAKAHNEQFF.

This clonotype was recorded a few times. The CDR3 coding sequence is TGTGCCACCAGTGATCGTAGCGGGAGGGTTGGAAATGAGCAGTTCTTC. Translating it yields CATSDRSGRVGNEQFF. V usage is TRBV24-1 and J usage is TRBJ2-1; 11 bases are shared with TRBD2. V was pared by 3 bases and J by 7 bases, with 7 bases of the junction left unmatched. The CDR3 sequence is 16 residues long. Germline CDR1 and CDR2: KGHDR and SFDVKD.

CDR3 DNA sequence: TGTGCCAGCAGCCATGAAGGGACTAGCGGGAGCCTCGGAAACTCCTACAATGAGCAGTTCTTC. This codes for CASSHEGTSGSLGNSYNEQFF. The chain is built from TRBV3-1 and TRBJ2-1, with TRBD2 matching 14 bases. This CDR3 has 21 amino acids. V shed 3 bases, J shed 0 bases, and the junction held 13 bases outside the gene matches. Germline loops: CDR1 LGHDT, CDR2 YNNKEL (reference sequence).

The CDR3 nucleotides are TGTGCCACCTCAGCTTACGGTAGCGGTTTTTACAATGAGCAGTTCTTC. Protein sequence: CATSAYGSGFYNEQFF. This chain joins TRBV24-1 and TRBJ2-1, with a weak D call TRBD2 (6 bases). From germline, CDR1 is KGHDR and CDR2 SFDVKD. The CDR3 loop spans 16 amino acids. V gave up 9 bases and J gave up 4 bases, with 21 bases separating them.

This CDR3 is CASSWSSGANVLTF. The CDR3 coding sequence is TGCGCCAGCAGTTGGAGCTCTGGGGCCAACGTCCTGACTTTC. The chain carries TRBV5-1 and TRBJ2-6; no reliable D call. Germline V gene data show CDR1 as SGHRS and CDR2 as YFSETQ. V gave up 5 bases and J gave up 0 bases, with 6 bases separating them. The CDR3 consists of 14 residues.